This T cell receptor beta chain was documented in a study of technical replicates of blood from a few donors. The CDR3 is 15 amino acids. The germline V gene has CDR1 SNHLY and CDR2 FYNNEI. Trimming cost V 3 bases and J 8 bases, with 19 bases left between them. Only in-frame clones appear in the TCRdb table, and some are missing; sequencing was by immunoSEQ multiplex PCR. Found here are 80,000 to 100,000 clones, approximately 95% of them singletons; the top ten hold 0.2% to 0.25%. The receptor comes from a human donor in good health. The source material was T cells isolated from PBMCs. The genes are TRBV2 and TRBJ1-2; D is possibly TRBD1 (6 bases). CDR3 protein: CASSEGDRPVGGYTF. DNA of the CDR3: TGTGCCAGCAGTGAGGGAGACAGGCCAGTGGGAGGCTACACCTTC.